The sequence of this T cell receptor beta chain was determined in a study of blood T cell repertoires in COVID-19. Study summary: Some COVID-19 samples were acute and others convalescent; all came from the United States, Italy and Spain. PBMCs, B-cell-depleted T cells, or T cells were the source of the cDNA or gDNA that made up the material.

This clone was counted between two and nine times. As processed by the authors: Estimation of nucleated cell counts relied on the amplification of reference gene primers. Clones were read by immunoSEQ multiplex PCR, and TCRdb kept only the in-frame ones, dropping some. V and J calls and clone size come straight from that table; D and trimming were deduced from the DNA. Of about 140,000 clones in the sample, roughly 80% were seen once. CDR1 and CDR2 from the germline V gene are WNHNN and SYGVQD (reference sequence). V dropped 6 bases and J dropped 6; count of bases not matched to a gene: 9. The length of the CDR3 is 16 residues.

This receptor was taken from a man aged 50 or older with acute or convalescent COVID-19. The chain couples TRBV10-1 to TRBJ2-1, with 12 bases identical to TRBD1. What was sequenced was peripheral blood. This chain's CDR3 is CASSYLRDRGLNEQFF. CDR3 in DNA: TGCGCCAGCAGCTATCTCCGGGACAGGGGGCTCAATGAGCAGTTCTTC.